There are a few counts of the clone carrying this T cell receptor beta chain. This record comes from a study of control samples from healthy donors and cancer patients. The germline V gene encodes CDR1 ENHRY and CDR2 SYGVKD. Germline trimming cut 6 bases from V and 3 bases from J; bases unmatched to any gene: 7. The CDR3 is made up of 14 amino acids. TCRdb keeps only in-frame clones here, not all; method: immunoSEQ multiplex PCR. The sample has tens of thousands of clones, roughly 86% seen once. The sequence was collected from a woman in her forties or fifties in good health. The sequenced material came from blood. This chain links TRBV10-3 with TRBJ2-7; TRBD2 matches at 8 bases. Here the CDR3 DNA reads TGTGCCATCAGGAGAGCGGGGGAAGGCTACGAGCAGTACTTC. It encodes CAIRRAGEGYEQYF.